Below, 18 T cell receptor beta chains from the same sample are listed, as sequenced in a study of persistence of HIV-infected CD4 T cells. These receptors have no known antigen. Sequencing used immunoSEQ version 4 in survey mode. Only in-frame clones appear in the TCRdb table, and some are missing; sequencing was by immunoSEQ multiplex PCR. The table shows 25,000 to 35,000 clones, with roughly 78% occurring only once. Cells were stimulated with CMV-infected fibroblast lysates at around 9.1 ug/mL. Sorted nonresponding memory CD4+ T cells were CD40L-negative, CD69-negative, CD45RO-high. The sample consisted of CD4+ T cells sorted from PBMCs after roughly 18-hour stimulation, taken from a patient who received antiretroviral therapy. Receptors were obtained from an adult woman with HIV who was CMV-seropositive.

The V gene is TRBV6-5, the J gene TRBJ1-1, with no clear D. This CDR3 is 11 amino acids long. The V end lost 6 bases, the J end lost 2 bases, and 4 bases lay between the germline ends. Germline V CDR1 and CDR2: MNHEY, SVGAGI. For the CDR3, the DNA is TGTGCCAGCAGGAAAAACACTGAAGCTTTCTTT. Amino acids: CASRKNTEAFF.

The V call is TRBV6-5, the J call TRBJ2-5, with 13 bases that match TRBD2. V shed 6 bases and J 7 bases; nucleotides not matched to a gene: 8. This CDR3 has 15 residues. The germline V gene encodes CDR1 MNHEY and CDR2 SVGAGI. CDR3 sequence (DNA): TGTGCCAGCAGATCACTAGCGGGGGGGCCCGGGACCCAGTACTTC. Residues: CASRSLAGGPGTQYF.

This chain connects TRBV7-3 to TRBJ2-3; no reliable D call. The germline CDR1 and CDR2 sequences are SGHTA and FQGTGA. The V gene lost 5 bases and the J gene lost 4 bases, with 19 bases spanning the gap. The CDR3 covers 16 residues. CDR3 residues: CASSPEIRPAADTQYF. CDR3 sequence (DNA): TGTGCCAGCAGCCCCGAGATAAGGCCGGCGGCAGATACGCAGTATTTT.

J is TRBJ1-6 and V is TRBV15, with 9 positions matching TRBD1. The CDR3 sequence is 21 residues long. The junction had 21 bases not matched to a gene; V was cut back by 9 bases and J by 0 bases. From germline, CDR1 is LNHNV and CDR2 YYDKDF (reference sequence). CDR3 sequence (DNA): TGTGCCACTCCAAAAAACAGGGGGCCTAAGCCTTACCGCTCCTATAATTCACCCCTCCACTTT. It specifies CATPKNRGPKPYRSYNSPLHF.

CDR3: CASSLERGGQETQYF. The DNA for the CDR3 is TGTGCCAGCAGCTTAGAGCGGGGGGGCCAAGAGACCCAGTACTTC. The chain carries TRBV13 and TRBJ2-5; TRBD2 matches at 10 bases. This CDR3 region has 15 residues. Losses at the gene ends were 1 base for V and 1 base for J; bases not matched to a gene: 0. Germline loops: CDR1 PRHDT, CDR2 FYEKMQ (reference sequence).

The chain uses TRBV12-1 and TRBJ2-2; the tabulated D call, TRBD2, remains unverified against the DNA. TRBV12-1 is described as a pseudogene. The CDR3 runs 16 residues. CDR3: CASIEDLIGNTGELFF. The CDR3 coding sequence is TGTGCCAGCATCGAAGACTTGATAGGGAACACCGGGGAGCTGTTTTTT.

This clone was observed a handful of times. The chain joins TRBV5-1 to TRBJ1-3, with D perhaps TRBD1 (5 bases). The length of the CDR3 is 13 residues. V was trimmed by 3 bases and J by 4 bases, leaving 8 bases between them. Germline-derived CDR1 and CDR2 are SGHRS and YFSETQ. The CDR3 DNA reads TGCGCCAGCAGCTCGGAGGGGGGAAACACCATATATTTT. Its translation is CASSSEGGNTIYF.

This clone was recorded a few times. The chain uses TRBV5-1 and TRBJ2-2, with D perhaps given as TRBD1 or TRBD2 (5 bases each). From germline, CDR1 is SGHRS and CDR2 YFSETQ. V gave up 2 bases and J gave up 3 bases, with 14 bases separating them. This CDR3 has 16 residues. This CDR3 is CASSFSGAVDTGELFF. The CDR3, as DNA: TGCGCCAGCAGCTTTTCCGGGGCGGTAGACACCGGGGAGCTGTTTTTT.

This clone has more than one count but fewer than ten. The rearrangement uses TRBV3-1 (or the pseudogene TRBV3-2) and TRBJ1-1, with 7 bases matching TRBD1. J gave up 1 base and V 6 bases, and 5 bases lay outside the gene matches. Germline V gene lookup returns CDR1 LGHDT and CDR2 YNNKEL (reference sequence). The CDR3 is 14 residues long. The DNA for the CDR3 is TGTGCCAGCAGTCTGACAGGGAGGAACACTGAAGCTTTCTTT. As protein: CASSLTGRNTEAFF.

This clone was found a few times. J is TRBJ1-1 and V is TRBV7-9; D is undetermined. The germline V gene has CDR1 SEHNR and CDR2 FQNEAQ (reference sequence). The CDR3 length is 12 residues. V shed 3 bases and J shed 5 bases, with 7 bases lying between them. The DNA for the CDR3 is TGTGCCAGCAGCTTTATGCAGACTGAAGCTTTCTTT. Amino acid sequence: CASSFMQTEAFF.

The rearrangement joins TRBV6-5 to TRBJ1-1; TRBD1 agrees at 8 bases. The junction had 6 bases not matched to a gene; V was cut back by 2 bases and J by 1 base. From germline, CDR1 is MNHEY and CDR2 SVGAGI. The CDR3 is made up of 16 amino acids. The CDR3 region has the DNA TGTGCCAGCAGTTACGACAGGGGAAGGAGGAACACTGAAGCTTTCTTT. Protein: CASSYDRGRRNTEAFF.

The chain carries TRBV7-9 and TRBJ2-3, with D uncertain. CDR3 length equals 16 residues. V lost 7 bases to trimming and J lost 2 bases, with 19 bases between them. CDR1 and CDR2 from the germline V gene are SEHNR and FQNEAQ (reference sequence). This chain's CDR3 is CASITSHDGYTDTQYF. DNA for the CDR3: TGTGCCAGCATCACTTCCCACGACGGCTACACAGATACGCAGTATTTT.

The V call is TRBV12-3 or TRBV12-4, the J call TRBJ1-2; D not certain. The CDR3 extends over 12 amino acids. Trimming stripped 2 bases from V and 6 bases from J, with 7 bases between. CDR3 in amino acids: CASSLSSNGYTF. The CDR3 DNA reads TGTGCCAGCAGTTTAAGTTCCAATGGCTACACCTTC.

This sequence joins TRBV10-1 and TRBJ2-7; 7 bases are shared with TRBD1. Germline V gene sequence: CDR1 WNHNN, CDR2 SYGVQD (reference sequence). Unmatched junction bases numbered 8, after V lost 6 bases and J lost 6 bases. The CDR3 sequence is 13 residues long. In DNA form, the CDR3 reads TGCGCCAGCAGCAACACAGGGGCGAGCGAGCAGTACGTC. Protein sequence: CASSNTGASEQYV.

The chain joins TRBV5-1 to TRBJ1-1; possible D gene TRBD1, 5 bases. Per the germline V gene, CDR1 is SGHRS and CDR2 is YFSETQ. The CDR3 totals 15 residues. V was trimmed by 6 bases and J by 3 bases, leaving 18 bases between them. CDR3: CASTEPGRGDTEAFF. DNA of the CDR3: TGCGCCAGCACCGAACCGGGCCGGGGCGACACTGAAGCTTTCTTT. Based on the CDR3 plus reference TRBV5-1 and TRBJ1-1, the full variable domain is KAGVTQTPRYLIKTRGQQVTLSCSPISGHRSVSWYQQTPGQGLQFLFEYFSETQRNKGNFPGRFSGRQFSNSRSEMNVSTLELGDSALYLCASTEPGRGDTEAFFGQGTRLTVV.

V and J are TRBV2 and TRBJ2-3; tentatively, D is TRBD1 (8 bases). This CDR3 is built from 16 residues. V gave up 8 bases and J gave up 0 bases, with 18 bases separating them. Germline V gene lookup returns CDR1 SNHLY and CDR2 FYNNEI. The CDR3 is CASRTGTTSSTDTQYF. The CDR3 coding sequence is TGTGCCAGCCGGACAGGGACTACGTCCAGCACAGATACGCAGTATTTT.

V gene TRBV10-2 combines with J gene TRBJ2-1, with a tentative D call TRBD2 (6 bases). Per the germline V gene, CDR1 is WSHSY and CDR2 is SAAADI. Between the trimmed V and J ends, which lost 7 bases and 8 bases, there was a span of 18 bases. The CDR3 sequence is 14 residues long. The CDR3 DNA reads as TGCGCCAGCATAGGTGGGGGGAGGAAGGATGAGCAGTTCTTC. It is translated as CASIGGGRKDEQFF.

This clone was detected only once. Here the CDR3 reads CASSLGDRSGNTIYF. CDR3 nucleotides: TGCGCCAGCAGCTTGGGGGACCGCTCTGGAAACACCATATATTTT. The V and J genes are TRBV5-1 and TRBJ1-3; possible D gene TRBD1, 5 bases. This CDR3 contains 15 residues. The V gene lost 0 bases and the J gene lost 0 bases, with 7 bases spanning the gap. CDR1 is SGHRS, CDR2 YFSETQ, per germline.